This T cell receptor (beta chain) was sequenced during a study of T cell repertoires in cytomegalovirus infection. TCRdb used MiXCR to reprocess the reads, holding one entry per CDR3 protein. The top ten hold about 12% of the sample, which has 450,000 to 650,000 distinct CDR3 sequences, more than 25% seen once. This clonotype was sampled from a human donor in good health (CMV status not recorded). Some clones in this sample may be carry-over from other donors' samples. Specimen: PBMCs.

This CDR3 reads CASSLAPPYTF. As DNA, the CDR3 is TGTGCCAGCAGCTTAGCCCCCCCCTACACCTTC. The chain uses TRBV7-9 and TRBJ1-2; D remains unclear. The CDR3 contains 11 residues. CDR1 is SEHNR, CDR2 FQNEAQ, per germline (reference sequence). V lost 0 bases and J lost 10, with 6 bases in between.